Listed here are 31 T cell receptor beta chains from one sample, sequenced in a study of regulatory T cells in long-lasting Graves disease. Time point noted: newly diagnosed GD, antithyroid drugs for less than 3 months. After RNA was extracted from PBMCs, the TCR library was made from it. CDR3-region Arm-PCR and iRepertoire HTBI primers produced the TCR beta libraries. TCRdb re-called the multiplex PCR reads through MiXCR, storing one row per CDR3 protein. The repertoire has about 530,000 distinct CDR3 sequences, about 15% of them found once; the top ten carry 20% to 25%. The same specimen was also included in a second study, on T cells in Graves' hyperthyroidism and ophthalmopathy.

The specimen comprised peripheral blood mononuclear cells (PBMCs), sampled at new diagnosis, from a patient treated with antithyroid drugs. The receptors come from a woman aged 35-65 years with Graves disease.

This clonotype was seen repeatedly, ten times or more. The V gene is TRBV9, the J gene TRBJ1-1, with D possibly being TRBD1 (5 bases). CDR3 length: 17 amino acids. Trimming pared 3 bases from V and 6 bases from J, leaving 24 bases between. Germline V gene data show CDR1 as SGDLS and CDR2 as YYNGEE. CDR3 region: CASSETDSRVSSAEAFF. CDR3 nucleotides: TGTGCCAGCAGCGAAACCGACAGTCGGGTATCTTCGGCTGAAGCTTTCTTT.

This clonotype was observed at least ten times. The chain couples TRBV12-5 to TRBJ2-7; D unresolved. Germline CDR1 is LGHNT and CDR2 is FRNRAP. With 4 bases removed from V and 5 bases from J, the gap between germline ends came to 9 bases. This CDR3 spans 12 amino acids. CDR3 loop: CASGYLRNEQYF. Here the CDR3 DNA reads TGTGCTAGTGGTTACTTGAGGAACGAGCAGTACTTC. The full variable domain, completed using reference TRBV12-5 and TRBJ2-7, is DARVTQTPRHKVTEMGQEVTMRCQPILGHNTVFWYRQTMMQGLELLAYFRNRAPLDDSGMPKDRFSAEMPDATLATLKIQPSEPRDSAVYFCASGYLRNEQYFGPGTRLTVT.

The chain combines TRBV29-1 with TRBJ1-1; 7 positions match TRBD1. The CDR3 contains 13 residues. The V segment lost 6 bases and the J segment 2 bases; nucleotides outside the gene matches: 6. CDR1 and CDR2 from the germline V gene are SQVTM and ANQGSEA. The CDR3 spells CSVVYRGNTEAFF. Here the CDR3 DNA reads TGCAGCGTAGTCTACAGGGGAAACACTGAAGCTTTCTTT.

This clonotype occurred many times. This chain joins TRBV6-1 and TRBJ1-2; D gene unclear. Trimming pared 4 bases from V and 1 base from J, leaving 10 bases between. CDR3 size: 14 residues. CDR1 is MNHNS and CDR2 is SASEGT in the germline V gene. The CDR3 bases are TGTGCCAGCAGTGCCGGGCTTTTTAACTATGGCTACACCTTC. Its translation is CASSAGLFNYGYTF.

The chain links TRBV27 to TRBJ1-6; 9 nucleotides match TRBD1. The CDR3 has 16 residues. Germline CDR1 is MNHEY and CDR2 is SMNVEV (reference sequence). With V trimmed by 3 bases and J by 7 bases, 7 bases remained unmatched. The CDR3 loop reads CASSLADRGKNSPLHF. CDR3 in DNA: TGTGCCAGCAGTTTGGCGGACAGGGGTAAGAATTCACCCCTCCACTTT.

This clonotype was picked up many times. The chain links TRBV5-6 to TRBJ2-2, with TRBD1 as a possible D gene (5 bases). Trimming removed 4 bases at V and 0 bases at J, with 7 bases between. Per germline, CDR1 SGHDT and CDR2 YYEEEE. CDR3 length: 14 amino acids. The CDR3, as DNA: TGTGCCAGCAGCGTAGGGGCGAACACCGGGGAGCTGTTTTTT. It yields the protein CASSVGANTGELFF.

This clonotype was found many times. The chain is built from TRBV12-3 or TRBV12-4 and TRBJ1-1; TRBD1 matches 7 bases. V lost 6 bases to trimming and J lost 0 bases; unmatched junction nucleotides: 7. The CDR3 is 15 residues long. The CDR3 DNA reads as TGTGCCAGCAGGGAATGGGACAGACTGAACACTGAAGCTTTCTTT. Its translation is CASREWDRLNTEAFF.

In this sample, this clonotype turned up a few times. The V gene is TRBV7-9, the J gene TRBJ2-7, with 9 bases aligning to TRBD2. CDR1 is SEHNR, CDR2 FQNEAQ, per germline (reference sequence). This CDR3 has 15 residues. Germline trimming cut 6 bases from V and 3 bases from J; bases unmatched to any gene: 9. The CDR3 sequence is CASSPSGGLSYEQYF. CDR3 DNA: TGTGCCAGCAGTCCCAGCGGGGGGCTCAGCTACGAGCAGTACTTC.

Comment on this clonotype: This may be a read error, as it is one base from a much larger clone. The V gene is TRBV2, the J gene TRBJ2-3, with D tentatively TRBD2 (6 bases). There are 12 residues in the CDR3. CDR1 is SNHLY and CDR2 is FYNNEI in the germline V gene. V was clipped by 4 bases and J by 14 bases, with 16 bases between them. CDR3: CASSGGAGWRYF. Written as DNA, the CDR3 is TGTGCCAGCAGTGGAGGGGCGGGATGGCGGTATTTT.

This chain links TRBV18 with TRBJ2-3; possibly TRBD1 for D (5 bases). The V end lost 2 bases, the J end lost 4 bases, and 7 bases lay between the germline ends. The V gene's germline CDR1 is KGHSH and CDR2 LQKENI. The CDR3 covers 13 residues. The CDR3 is CASSPGAADTQYF. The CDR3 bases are TGTGCCAGCTCACCAGGGGCCGCAGATACGCAGTATTTT.

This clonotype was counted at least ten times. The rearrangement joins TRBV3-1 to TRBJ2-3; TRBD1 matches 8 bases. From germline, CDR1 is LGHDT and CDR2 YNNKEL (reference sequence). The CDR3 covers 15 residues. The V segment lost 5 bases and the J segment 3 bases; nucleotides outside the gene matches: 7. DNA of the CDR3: TGTGCCAGCAGCGTCCAGGGGGCTAGAACAGATACGCAGTATTTT. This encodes CASSVQGARTDTQYF.

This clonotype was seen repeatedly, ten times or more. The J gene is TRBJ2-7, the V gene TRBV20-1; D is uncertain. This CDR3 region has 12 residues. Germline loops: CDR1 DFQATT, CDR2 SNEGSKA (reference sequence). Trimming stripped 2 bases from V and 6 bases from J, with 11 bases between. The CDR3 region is CSARTALSEQYF. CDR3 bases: TGCAGTGCTAGAACGGCTCTGAGCGAGCAGTACTTC.

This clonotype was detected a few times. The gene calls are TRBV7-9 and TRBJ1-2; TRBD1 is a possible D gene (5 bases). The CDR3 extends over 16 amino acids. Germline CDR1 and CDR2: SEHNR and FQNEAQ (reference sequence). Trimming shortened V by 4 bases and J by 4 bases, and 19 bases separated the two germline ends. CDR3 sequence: CASSSQRMQGPYGYTF. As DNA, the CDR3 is TGTGCCAGCAGCTCCCAGAGGATGCAGGGCCCCTATGGCTACACCTTC.

The CDR3 coding sequence is TGTGCCAGCAGCCAAGAGAGGGGGGCTACGCAGTATTTT. Protein sequence: CASSQERGATQYF. V and J are TRBV14 and TRBJ2-3; the D gene could be TRBD1 or TRBD2 (6 bases each). Germline V gene sequence: CDR1 SGHDN, CDR2 FVKESK. This CDR3 has 13 amino acids. Trimming cost V 0 bases and J 8 bases, with 9 bases left between them.

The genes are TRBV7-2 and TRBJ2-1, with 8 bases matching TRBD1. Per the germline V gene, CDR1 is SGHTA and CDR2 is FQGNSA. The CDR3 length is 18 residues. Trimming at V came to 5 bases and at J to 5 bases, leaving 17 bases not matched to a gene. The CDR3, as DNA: TGTGCCAGCAGCCCAGGACAGGGCTTGGGTCGGAGAGACAATGAGCAGTTCTTC. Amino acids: CASSPGQGLGRRDNEQFF.

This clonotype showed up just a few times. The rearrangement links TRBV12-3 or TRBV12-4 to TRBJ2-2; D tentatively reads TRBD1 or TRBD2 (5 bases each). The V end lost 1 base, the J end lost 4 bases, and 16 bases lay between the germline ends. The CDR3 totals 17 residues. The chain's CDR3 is CASSLDTWGMGTGELFF. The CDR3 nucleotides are TGTGCCAGCAGTTTAGACACCTGGGGGATGGGCACCGGGGAGCTGTTTTTT.

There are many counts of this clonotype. The chain's CDR3 is CASSPRVGQLPEAFF. CDR3 coding DNA: TGTGCCAGCAGCCCAAGAGTGGGTCAGCTACCTGAAGCTTTCTTT. The chain uses TRBV3-1 and TRBJ1-1; D not certain. The CDR3 runs to 15 residues. The V gene's germline CDR1 is LGHDT and CDR2 YNNKEL (reference sequence). Trimming pared 4 bases from V and 6 bases from J, leaving 18 bases between.

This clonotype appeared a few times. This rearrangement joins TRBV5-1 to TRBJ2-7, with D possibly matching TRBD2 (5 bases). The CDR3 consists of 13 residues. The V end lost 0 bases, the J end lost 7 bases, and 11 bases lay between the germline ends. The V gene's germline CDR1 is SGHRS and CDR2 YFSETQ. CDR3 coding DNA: TGCGCCAGCAGCTTGGCAACTAGACGGGAGCAGTACTTC. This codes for CASSLATRREQYF.

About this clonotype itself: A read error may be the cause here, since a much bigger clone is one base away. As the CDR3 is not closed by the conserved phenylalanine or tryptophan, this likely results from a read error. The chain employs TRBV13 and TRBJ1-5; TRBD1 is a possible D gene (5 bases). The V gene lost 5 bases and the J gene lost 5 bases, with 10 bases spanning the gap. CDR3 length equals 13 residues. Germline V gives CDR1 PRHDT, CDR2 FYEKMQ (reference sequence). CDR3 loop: CASSVDRDQPQHL. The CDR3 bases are TGTGCCAGCAGCGTTGACAGAGATCAGCCCCAGCATCTT.

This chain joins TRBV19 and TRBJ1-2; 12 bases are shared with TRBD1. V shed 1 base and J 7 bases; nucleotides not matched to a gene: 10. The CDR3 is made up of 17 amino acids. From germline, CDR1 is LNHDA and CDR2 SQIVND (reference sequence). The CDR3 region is CASSIVGTGGLGCGYTF. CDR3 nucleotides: TGTGCCAGTAGTATAGTAGGGACAGGGGGCCTTGGCTGTGGCTACACCTTC.

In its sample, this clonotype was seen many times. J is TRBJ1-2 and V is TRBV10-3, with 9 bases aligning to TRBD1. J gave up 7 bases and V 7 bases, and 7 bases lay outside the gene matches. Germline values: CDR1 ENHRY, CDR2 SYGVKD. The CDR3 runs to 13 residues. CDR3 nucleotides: TGTGCCATCACTGCGGGGACAGGGTTTGGCTACACCTTC. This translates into CAITAGTGFGYTF.

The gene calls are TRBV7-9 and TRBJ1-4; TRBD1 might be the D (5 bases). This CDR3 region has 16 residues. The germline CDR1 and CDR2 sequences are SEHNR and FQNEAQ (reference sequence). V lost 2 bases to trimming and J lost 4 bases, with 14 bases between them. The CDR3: CASSLSGADLNEKLFF. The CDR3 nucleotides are TGTGCCAGCAGCTTAAGCGGGGCGGACCTTAATGAAAAACTGTTTTTT.

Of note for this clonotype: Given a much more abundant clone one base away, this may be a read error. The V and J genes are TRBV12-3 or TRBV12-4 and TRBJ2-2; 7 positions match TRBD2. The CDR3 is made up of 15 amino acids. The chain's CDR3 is CASSHRLANTGEPFF. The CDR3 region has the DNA TGTGCCAGCAGTCACCGACTAGCCAACACCGGGGAGCCGTTTTTT.

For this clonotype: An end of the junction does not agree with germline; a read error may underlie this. DNA for the CDR3: TGTGCCAGCAAGTCCGGGTCGGGGAGCACCGAGGAGCTGTTTTTT. Its translation: CASKSGSGSTEELFF. The chain uses TRBV6-2 or TRBV6-3 and TRBJ2-2; D is perhaps TRBD2 (5 bases). This CDR3 region has 15 residues. Germline CDR1 and CDR2: MNHEY and SVGEGT.

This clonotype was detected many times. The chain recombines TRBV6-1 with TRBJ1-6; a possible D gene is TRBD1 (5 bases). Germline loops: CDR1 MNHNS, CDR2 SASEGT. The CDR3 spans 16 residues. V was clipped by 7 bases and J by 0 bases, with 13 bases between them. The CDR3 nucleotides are TGTGCCAGCACCCCGGGGGTGAGCTCCTATAATTCACCCCTCCACTTT. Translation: CASTPGVSSYNSPLHF.

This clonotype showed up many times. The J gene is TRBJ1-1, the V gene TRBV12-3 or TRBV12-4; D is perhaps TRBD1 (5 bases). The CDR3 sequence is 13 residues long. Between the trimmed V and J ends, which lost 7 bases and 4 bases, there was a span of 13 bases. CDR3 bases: TGTGCCAGCACCCCTTCAGGGATCACTGAAGCTTTCTTT. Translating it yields CASTPSGITEAFF.

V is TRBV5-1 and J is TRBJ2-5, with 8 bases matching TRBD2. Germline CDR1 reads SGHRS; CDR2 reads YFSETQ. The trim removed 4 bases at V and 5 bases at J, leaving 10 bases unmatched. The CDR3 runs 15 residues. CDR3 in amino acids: CASSTGSGGLETQYF. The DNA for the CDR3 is TGCGCCAGCAGCACTGGTTCGGGGGGGCTGGAGACCCAGTACTTC.

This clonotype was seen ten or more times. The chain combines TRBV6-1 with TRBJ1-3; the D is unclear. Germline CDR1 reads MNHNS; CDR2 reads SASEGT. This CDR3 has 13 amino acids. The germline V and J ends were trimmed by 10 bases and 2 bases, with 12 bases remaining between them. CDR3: CATQDKTGNTIYF. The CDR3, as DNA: TGTGCCACCCAAGACAAGACTGGAAACACCATATATTTT.

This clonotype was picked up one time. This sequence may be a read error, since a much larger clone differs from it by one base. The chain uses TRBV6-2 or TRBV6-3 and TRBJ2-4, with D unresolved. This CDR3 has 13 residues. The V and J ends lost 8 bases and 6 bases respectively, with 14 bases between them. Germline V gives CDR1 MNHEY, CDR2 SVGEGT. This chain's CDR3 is CASGESRINIQYF. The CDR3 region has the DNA TGTGCCAGCGGTGAATCCAGGATAAACATTCAGTACTTC.

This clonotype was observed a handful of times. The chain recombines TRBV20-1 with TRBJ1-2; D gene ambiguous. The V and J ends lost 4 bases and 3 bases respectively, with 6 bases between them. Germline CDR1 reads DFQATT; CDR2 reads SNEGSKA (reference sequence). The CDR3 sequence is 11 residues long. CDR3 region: CSATLDYGYTF. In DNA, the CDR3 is TGCAGTGCTACCCTTGACTATGGCTACACCTTC.

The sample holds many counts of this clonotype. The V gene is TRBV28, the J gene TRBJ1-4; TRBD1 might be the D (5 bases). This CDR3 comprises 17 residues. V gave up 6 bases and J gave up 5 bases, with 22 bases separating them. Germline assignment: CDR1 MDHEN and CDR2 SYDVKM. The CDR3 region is CASSPVVGARGNEKLFF. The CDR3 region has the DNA TGTGCCAGCAGCCCTGTTGTAGGGGCGAGGGGAAATGAAAAACTGTTTTTT.